This TCR beta chain was sequenced during a study of control samples from healthy donors and cancer patients. This CDR3 comprises 14 residues. From germline, CDR1 is SGHTA and CDR2 FQGNSA. Trimming removed 3 bases at V and 0 bases at J, with 8 bases between. The method was immunoSEQ multiplex PCR; TCRdb's version includes in-frame clones alone and lacks a portion of them. The sample contains 79,000 or so clones, around 90% of which appear only once. V is TRBV7-2 and J is TRBJ1-1; D not resolved. What was sequenced was PBMCs. This TCR derives from a woman aged 50 to 65 with colorectal cancer. CDR3 region: CASSFRTVNTEAFF. Written as DNA, the CDR3 is TGTGCCAGCAGCTTCAGGACGGTGAACACTGAAGCTTTCTTT.